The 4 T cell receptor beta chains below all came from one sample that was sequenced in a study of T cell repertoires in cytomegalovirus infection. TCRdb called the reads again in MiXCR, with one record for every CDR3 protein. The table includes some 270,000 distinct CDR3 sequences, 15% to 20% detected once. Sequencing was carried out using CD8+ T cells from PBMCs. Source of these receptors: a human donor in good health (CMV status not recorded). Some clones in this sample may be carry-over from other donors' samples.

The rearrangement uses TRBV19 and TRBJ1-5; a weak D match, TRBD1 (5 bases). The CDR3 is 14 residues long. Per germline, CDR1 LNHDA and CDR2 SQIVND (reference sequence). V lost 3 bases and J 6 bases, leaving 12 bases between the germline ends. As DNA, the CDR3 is TGTGCCAGTAGTATTCCAGGGTGGGGTCAGCCCCAGCATTTT. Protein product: CASSIPGWGQPQHF.

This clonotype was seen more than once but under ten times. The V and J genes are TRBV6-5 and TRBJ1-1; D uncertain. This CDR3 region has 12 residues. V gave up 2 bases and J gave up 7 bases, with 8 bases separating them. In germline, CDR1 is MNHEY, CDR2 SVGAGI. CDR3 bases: TGTGCCAGCAGTTACCGAGGGAGTGAAGCTTTCTTT. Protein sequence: CASSYRGSEAFF.

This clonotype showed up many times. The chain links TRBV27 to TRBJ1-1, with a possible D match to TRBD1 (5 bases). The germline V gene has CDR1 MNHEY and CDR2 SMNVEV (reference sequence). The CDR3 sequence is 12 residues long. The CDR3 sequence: CASGPWNTEAFF. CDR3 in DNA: TGTGCTTCGGGACCGTGGAACACTGAAGCTTTCTTT.

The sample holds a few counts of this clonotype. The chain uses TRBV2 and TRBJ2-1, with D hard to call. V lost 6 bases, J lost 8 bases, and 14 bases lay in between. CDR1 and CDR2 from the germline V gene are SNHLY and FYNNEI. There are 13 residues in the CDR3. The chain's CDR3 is CASRRTGDYEQFF. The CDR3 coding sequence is TGTGCCAGCAGGCGGACCGGTGACTATGAGCAGTTCTTC.